Below, 21 T cell receptor beta chains from the same sample are listed, as sequenced in a study of blood T cell repertoires in COVID-19. Sequencing was performed with immunoSEQ multiplex PCR; in TCRdb, only in-frame clones are kept and a portion is missing. The sample yields approximately 140,000 clones, 80% to 90% seen once. Sample: peripheral blood. These TCRs come from a man between 65 and 85 years old with acute or convalescent COVID-19.

The chain uses TRBV28 and TRBJ2-1, with 11 bases matching TRBD2. V was pared by 4 bases and J by 9 bases, with 8 bases of the junction left unmatched. This CDR3 is 15 amino acids long. Germline CDR1 and CDR2: MDHEN and SYDVKM. The DNA for the CDR3 is TGTGCCAGCAGTTCCTTACTAGCGGGAGACACTGAGCAGTTCTTC. Translation gives CASSSLLAGDTEQFF. The full variable domain, in which reference TRBV28 and TRBJ2-1 provide the parts outside the CDR3, is DVKVTQSSRYLVKRTGEKVFLECVQDMDHENMFWYRQDPGLGLRLIYFSYDVKMKEKGDIPEGYSVSREKKERFSLILESASTNQTSMYLCASSSLLAGDTEQFFGPGTRLTVL.

This clone was detected a few times. The chain recombines TRBV7-2 with TRBJ2-3; 7 nucleotides agree with TRBD1. Losses at the gene ends were 5 bases for V and 1 base for J; bases not matched to a gene: 3. Germline assignment: CDR1 SGHTA and CDR2 FQGNSA. The CDR3 loop spans 14 amino acids. The CDR3 DNA reads as TGTGCCAGCAGCCCCGGACAGGGCACAGATACGCAGTATTTT. This encodes CASSPGQGTDTQYF.

This clone occurred once. V usage is TRBV27 and J usage is TRBJ1-2; D gene uncertain. The CDR3 has 13 residues. Trimming took 6 bases from V and 7 from J, leaving 15 bases between them. Germline V CDR1 and CDR2: MNHEY, SMNVEV (reference sequence). The CDR3 loop is CASSFSRGLGYTF. CDR3 nucleotides: TGTGCCAGCAGCTTCTCCCGGGGTCTTGGCTACACCTTC.

This chain uses TRBV7-6 with TRBJ2-1; D is possibly TRBD1 (6 bases). The germline V gene has CDR1 SGHVS and CDR2 FNYEAQ. V lost 5 bases and J 9 bases, leaving 14 bases between the germline ends. CDR3 length: 13 amino acids. For the CDR3, the DNA is TGTGCCAGCAGCCCTACTAGGGGGACTGAGCAGTTCTTC. Translation gives CASSPTRGTEQFF.

The genes are TRBV7-9 and TRBJ1-2; 10 nucleotides match TRBD1. The J segment lost 3 bases and the V segment lost 5 bases, leaving 3 bases of the junction unmatched. The CDR3 has 14 residues. The V gene's germline CDR1 is SEHNR and CDR2 FQNEAQ (reference sequence). CDR3 sequence: CASSRQGAHYGYTF. The CDR3 nucleotides are TGTGCCAGCAGCAGACAGGGGGCTCACTATGGCTACACCTTC.

The V call is TRBV19, the J call TRBJ1-5; TRBD1 is a possible D gene (5 bases). This CDR3 is 14 amino acids long. CDR1 and CDR2 from the germline V gene are LNHDA and SQIVND (reference sequence). Trimming left V 7 bases short and J 0 bases short, with 10 bases between. CDR3 DNA: TGTGCCAGTACGGGGGGTTATAGCAATCAGCCCCAGCATTTT. This translates into CASTGGYSNQPQHF. The whole variable domain, filled in from reference TRBV19 and TRBJ1-5, reads DGGITQSPKYLFRKEGQNVTLSCEQNLNHDAMYWYRQDPGQGLRLIYYSQIVNDFQKGDIAEGYSVSREKKESFPLTVTSAQKNPTAFYLCASTGGYSNQPQHFGDGTRLSIL.

The chain joins TRBV7-3 to TRBJ2-3, with D maybe TRBD2 (6 bases). The CDR3 has 13 residues. Germline loops: CDR1 SGHTA, CDR2 FQGTGA. V was clipped by 3 bases and J by 4 bases, with 8 bases between them. CDR3 protein: CASSFGGSDTQYF. Here the CDR3 DNA reads TGTGCCAGCAGCTTCGGGGGTTCAGATACGCAGTATTTT. The whole variable domain, remainder taken from reference TRBV7-3 and TRBJ2-3, is GAGVSQTPSNKVTEKGKYVELRCDPISGHTALYWYRQSLGQGPEFLIYFQGTGAADDSGLPNDRFFAVRPEGSVSTLKIQRTERGDSAVYLCASSFGGSDTQYFGPGTRLTVL.

A single count supports this clone. The chain uses TRBV27 and TRBJ1-2, with TRBD1 matching 9 bases. The germline V gene encodes CDR1 MNHEY and CDR2 SMNVEV (reference sequence). Losses at the gene ends were 5 bases for V and 2 bases for J; bases not matched to a gene: 6. CDR3 size: 15 residues. Written as DNA, the CDR3 is TGTGCCAGCAGTGCTCGGACAGGGGAGAACTATGGCTACACCTTC. Protein: CASSARTGENYGYTF.

This rearrangement joins TRBV4-2 to TRBJ2-7, with 9 bases fitting TRBD2. The V and J ends lost 0 bases and 2 bases, in that order; junction bases with no gene match: 5. There are 16 residues in the CDR3. The germline gives CDR1 LGHNA, CDR2 YNFKEQ. The CDR3 sequence is CASSQELAGGPYEQYF. The CDR3 nucleotides read TGTGCCAGCAGCCAAGAGTTGGCGGGAGGGCCCTACGAGCAGTACTTC.

The chain carries TRBV24-1 and TRBJ2-5; a weak D match, TRBD2 (5 bases). The CDR3 runs 15 residues. Per the germline V gene, CDR1 is KGHDR and CDR2 is SFDVKD. The V gene lost 5 bases and the J gene lost 1 base, with 13 bases spanning the gap. This chain's CDR3 is CATSAPGGFQETQYF. The CDR3 nucleotides read TGTGCCACCAGTGCCCCAGGCGGGTTCCAAGAGACCCAGTACTTC.

Concerning this clone itself: The same CDR3 can be traced to other DNA sequences in this sample. V gene TRBV10-3 combines with J gene TRBJ2-5, with D maybe TRBD2 (6 bases). The length of the CDR3 is 14 residues. CDR1 ENHRY and CDR2 SYGVKD come from the germline V gene. V lost 0 bases to trimming and J lost 2 bases, with 7 bases between them. In DNA form, the CDR3 reads TGTGCCATCAGTGAGTCTCGGGGGCAAGAGACCCAGTACTTC. This codes for CAISESRGQETQYF.

This clone was observed once. The CDR3 DNA reads as TGTGCCAGCAGCCAAGTTAGCGGGAGGGTCGGAGATACGCAGTATTTT. Translating it yields CASSQVSGRVGDTQYF. The gene calls are TRBV14 and TRBJ2-3; 11 nucleotides match TRBD2. J lost 5 bases, V lost 1 base, and 5 bases had no gene match. Germline CDR1 and CDR2: SGHDN and FVKESK. CDR3 length equals 16 residues.

Details on this clone: Distinct nucleotide sequences in the sample also encode this CDR3. The chain links TRBV6-5 to TRBJ2-1; 9 nucleotides align to TRBD1. This CDR3 comprises 14 residues. Germline assignment: CDR1 MNHEY and CDR2 SVGAGI. The trim removed 6 bases at V and 3 bases at J, leaving 3 bases unmatched. CDR3 DNA: TGTGCCAGCAGAAGGGACAGGGACTACAATGAGCAGTTCTTC. Amino acid sequence: CASRRDRDYNEQFF.

The genes are TRBV28 and TRBJ1-5; no reliable D call. V was trimmed by 6 bases and J by 2 bases, leaving 5 bases between them. Germline values: CDR1 MDHEN, CDR2 SYDVKM. The CDR3 covers 12 residues. The CDR3 loop reads CASSSGNQPQHF. The CDR3 region has the DNA TGTGCCAGCAGCTCGGGCAATCAGCCCCAGCATTTT.

The chain links TRBV12-2 to TRBJ1-5; the D call TRBD1 from the table was never checked on the DNA. TRBV12-2 corresponds to a pseudogene. There are 17 residues in the CDR3. The CDR3 DNA sequence: TGTGCAAGTCGCTTAAGGCGGTCAGGGATCGACAATCAGCCCCAGCATTTT. Translated, it gives CASRLRRSGIDNQPQHF.

The V and J genes are TRBV28 and TRBJ1-5; D perhaps matches TRBD1 (5 bases). Looked up from germline, CDR1 is MDHEN and CDR2 is SYDVKM. With 2 bases removed from V and 1 base from J, the gap between germline ends came to 9 bases. CDR3 size: 15 residues. CDR3 coding DNA: TGTGCCAGCAGTTTACAGGGATCCAGCAATCAGCCCCAGCATTTT. Its protein is CASSLQGSSNQPQHF.

With respect to this clone: A junction end diverges from the germline sequence, so it may reflect a read error. The chain carries TRBV7-3 and TRBJ2-6; a weak D match, TRBD1 (5 bases). This CDR3 has 15 residues. From germline, CDR1 is SGHTA and CDR2 FQGTGA. This CDR3 reads CASSLLRAGANVLAF. In DNA form, the CDR3 reads TGTGCCAGCAGCTTATTAAGGGCTGGGGCCAACGTCCTGGCTTTC.

The chain recombines TRBV7-2 with TRBJ2-1, with unresolved D. Germline values: CDR1 SGHTA, CDR2 FQGNSA. CDR3 length: 15 residues. V was shortened by 1 base and J by 4 bases, with 11 bases between the two germline ends. This CDR3 reads CASSLGRVWYNEQFF. The CDR3 DNA sequence: TGTGCCAGCAGCTTAGGCCGGGTATGGTACAATGAGCAGTTCTTC.

The genes are TRBV9 and TRBJ2-2, with D possibly being TRBD1 (6 bases). The CDR3 contains 15 residues. Germline V gene data show CDR1 as SGDLS and CDR2 as YYNGEE. Trimming took off 6 bases at V and 7 bases at J, with 19 bases between the two ends. Here the CDR3 reads CASNGWAGANGELFF. CDR3 nucleotides: TGTGCCAGCAATGGATGGGCAGGGGCCAACGGGGAGCTGTTTTTT.

V is TRBV9 and J is TRBJ2-5; D is uncertain. CDR1 SGDLS and CDR2 YYNGEE come from the germline V gene. The CDR3 consists of 14 residues. Deletions cut 0 bases from V and 1 base from J, with 7 bases between. CDR3: CASSVGNSQETQYF. DNA for the CDR3: TGTGCCAGCAGCGTAGGGAACAGCCAAGAGACCCAGTACTTC. The full variable domain, in which reference TRBV9 and TRBJ2-5 provide the parts outside the CDR3, is DSGVTQTPKHLITATGQRVTLRCSPRSGDLSVYWYQQSLDQGLQFLIQYYNGEERAKGNILERFSAQQFPDLHSELNLSSLELGDSALYFCASSVGNSQETQYFGPGTRLLVL.

This clone came up once. The chain links TRBV7-2 to TRBJ1-1; D call uncertain. Germline-derived CDR1 and CDR2 are SGHTA and FQGNSA. This CDR3 contains 14 residues. V lost 5 bases and J lost 1, with 11 bases in between. The CDR3 bases are TGTGCCAGCAGCCCCGGGAAGGGGAACACTGAAGCTTTCTTT. It translates to CASSPGKGNTEAFF. The full variable domain, in which reference TRBV7-2 and TRBJ1-1 provide the parts outside the CDR3, is GAGVSQSPSNKVTEKGKDVELRCDPISGHTALYWYRQSLGQGLEFLIYFQGNSAPDKSGLPSDRFSAERTGGSVSTLTIQRTQQEDSAVYLCASSPGKGNTEAFFGQGTRLTVV.